The rows below give T cell receptor beta chains drawn from one sample of a study of molecular identifiers for immune sequencing clone quantification. TCRdb itself ran the PCR reads through MiXCR, one entry per CDR3 protein. This sample carries 400,000 to 600,000 distinct CDR3 sequences, about a fifth of them seen once, and the ten largest clones take 0.7% to 0.95%. Sequencing was performed on naive CD8+ T cells from blood, with Jurkat cell RNA spiked in. The receptor set was obtained from a human donor in good health. Some libraries in this study had Jurkat cell RNA spiked in. The CDR3 runs from the conserved cysteine through the conserved F or W. D genes are given only for firm matches. Expanded clones get a size class; other rows say once, few or many, or leave the size out.

j_call: TRBJ1-6
cdr3_length: 16
v_call: TRBV12-3/TRBV12-4
d_call: -
clone_size: many
cdr3_nt: TGTGCCAGCAGTTTCTTCGGGAATTTCAGGGATTCACCCCTCCACTTT
cdr3_aa: CASSFFGNFRDSPLHF

j_call: TRBJ1-5
cdr3_length: 15
v_call: TRBV28
d_call: TRBD1
clone_size: -
cdr3_nt: TGTGCCAGCAGTACCCCGACAGGGAGAGATCAGCCCCAGCATTTT
cdr3_aa: CASSTPTGRDQPQHF

j_call: TRBJ2-2
cdr3_length: 15
v_call: TRBV7-9
d_call: TRBD2
clone_size: -
cdr3_nt: TGTGCCAGCAGCTCAGGGAGCGGGAGGACCGGGGAGCTGTTTTTT
cdr3_aa: CASSSGSGRTGELFF

j_call: TRBJ2-3
cdr3_length: 19
v_call: TRBV12-3/TRBV12-4
d_call: TRBD2
clone_size: few
cdr3_nt: TGTGCCAGCAGACAAGACAGGGGCGACCCCAGCGGGGGGGAAGATACGCAGTATTTT
cdr3_aa: CASRQDRGDPSGGEDTQYF

j_call: TRBJ2-1
cdr3_length: 15
v_call: TRBV29-1
d_call: -
clone_size: many
cdr3_nt: TGCAGCGCAAACGCCGGACTCCAGGTCTATAATGAGCAGTTCTTC
cdr3_aa: CSANAGLQVYNEQFF

j_call: TRBJ2-7
cdr3_length: 14
v_call: TRBV9
d_call: -
clone_size: many
cdr3_nt: TGTGCCAGCAGCGTAGATTGGGGGCCCTACGAGCAGTACTTC
cdr3_aa: CASSVDWGPYEQYF

j_call: TRBJ2-1
cdr3_length: 12
v_call: TRBV28
d_call: TRBD2
clone_size: -
cdr3_nt: TGTGCCAGCAGATTGGGACTAGCGGAGCAGTTCTTC
cdr3_aa: CASRLGLAEQFF

j_call: TRBJ2-7
cdr3_length: 12
v_call: TRBV27
d_call: -
clone_size: many
cdr3_nt: TGTGCCAGCAGCCTGACTAGGGACGAGCAGTACTTC
cdr3_aa: CASSLTRDEQYF

j_call: TRBJ2-7
cdr3_length: 12
v_call: TRBV5-1
d_call: -
clone_size: many
cdr3_nt: TGCGCCAGCAGATCGGACACCGTCGAGCAGTACTTC
cdr3_aa: CASRSDTVEQYF

j_call: TRBJ1-1
cdr3_length: 13
v_call: TRBV6-1
d_call: -
clone_size: -
cdr3_nt: TGTGCCAGCAGTGAAGGGTGGCTCCCTGAAGCTTTCTTT
cdr3_aa: CASSEGWLPEAFF

j_call: TRBJ2-2
cdr3_length: 15
v_call: TRBV3-1
d_call: TRBD2
clone_size: few
cdr3_nt: TGTGCCAGCAGCCATTTGCTGGGACTAGTAGGGGAGCTGTTTTTT
cdr3_aa: CASSHLLGLVGELFF

j_call: TRBJ2-7
cdr3_length: 15
v_call: TRBV4-3
d_call: -
clone_size: many
cdr3_nt: TGCGCCAGCAGCCAAGATCGTGCAGGGGGGGACGAGCAGTACTTC
cdr3_aa: CASSQDRAGGDEQYF

j_call: TRBJ1-6
cdr3_length: 17
v_call: TRBV4-3
d_call: -
clone_size: few
cdr3_nt: TGCGCCAGCAGCCCCGGCCGGGGACAAGAAGGGAATTCACCCCTCCACTTT
cdr3_aa: CASSPGRGQEGNSPLHF

j_call: TRBJ2-7
cdr3_length: 12
v_call: TRBV7-2
d_call: -
clone_size: many
cdr3_nt: TGTGCCAGCAGCTTTCCGGGGTACGAGCAGTACTTC
cdr3_aa: CASSFPGYEQYF

j_call: TRBJ2-1
cdr3_length: 15
v_call: TRBV7-9
d_call: TRBD2
clone_size: -
cdr3_nt: TGTGCCAGCAGCTGGACTAGCGGGGGGCCTGGTGAGCAGTTCTTC
cdr3_aa: CASSWTSGGPGEQFF

j_call: TRBJ2-3
cdr3_length: 16
v_call: TRBV14
d_call: TRBD2
clone_size: many
cdr3_nt: TGTGCCAGCAGCCAGGGTAGCGGGAGGAACACAGATACGCAGTATTTT
cdr3_aa: CASSQGSGRNTDTQYF

j_call: TRBJ2-7
cdr3_length: 15
v_call: TRBV30
d_call: TRBD2
clone_size: -
cdr3_nt: TGTGCCTGGAGTGTACCTCGCGGGAGTAGCTACGAGCAGTACTTC
cdr3_aa: CAWSVPRGSSYEQYF

j_call: TRBJ2-7
cdr3_length: 14
v_call: TRBV6-6
d_call: -
clone_size: few
cdr3_nt: TGTGCCAGCAGTTACGCCGCAGGGGCCTACGAGCAGTACTTC
cdr3_aa: CASSYAAGAYEQYF

j_call: TRBJ2-2
cdr3_length: 12
v_call: TRBV24-1
d_call: TRBD1
clone_size: few
cdr3_nt: TGTGCCACAAGACAGGGGACCGGGGAGCTGTTTTTT
cdr3_aa: CATRQGTGELFF

j_call: TRBJ2-7
cdr3_length: 14
v_call: TRBV20-1
d_call: TRBD1
clone_size: -
cdr3_nt: TGCAGTGCTACCCGTCGGGACAGGTACTACGAGCAGTACTTC
cdr3_aa: CSATRRDRYYEQYF

j_call: TRBJ1-1
cdr3_length: 13
v_call: TRBV2
d_call: TRBD1
clone_size: -
cdr3_nt: TGTGCCAGGAAGACAGGGAGATTCGCTGAAGCTTTCTTT
cdr3_aa: CARKTGRFAEAFF

j_call: TRBJ1-2
cdr3_length: 14
v_call: TRBV7-9
d_call: TRBD1
clone_size: -
cdr3_nt: TGTGCCAGCAGTTTTGGGACAGACCACTATGGCTACACCTTC
cdr3_aa: CASSFGTDHYGYTF

j_call: TRBJ2-7
cdr3_length: 18
v_call: TRBV3-1
d_call: -
clone_size: few
cdr3_nt: TGTGCCAGCAGCCAAGTCGTGGGGGTGGCGGCGGGGACCTACGAGCAGTACTTC
cdr3_aa: CASSQVVGVAAGTYEQYF

j_call: TRBJ2-3
cdr3_length: 17
v_call: TRBV10-3
d_call: -
clone_size: -
cdr3_nt: TGTGCCATCAGTGAGTCGAGTCAGGGGGGATCCACAGATACGCAGTATTTT
cdr3_aa: CAISESSQGGSTDTQYF

j_call: TRBJ2-6
cdr3_length: 18
v_call: TRBV21-1
d_call: -
clone_size: few
cdr3_nt: TGTGCCAGCAGCGAGAAAACTAGGGAAGACTCTGGGGCCAACGTCCTGACTTTC
cdr3_aa: CASSEKTREDSGANVLTF

j_call: TRBJ2-3
cdr3_length: 18
v_call: TRBV28
d_call: -
clone_size: few
cdr3_nt: TGTGCCAGCAGTCCCCCTTACCCGACACGTTCGGACACAGATACGCAGTATTTT
cdr3_aa: CASSPPYPTRSDTDTQYF

j_call: TRBJ1-1
cdr3_length: 13
v_call: TRBV12-3/TRBV12-4
d_call: -
clone_size: -
cdr3_nt: TGTGCCCGCAGTTTAAAGAGAAACACTGAAGCTTTCTTT
cdr3_aa: CARSLKRNTEAFF

j_call: TRBJ2-3
cdr3_length: 15
v_call: TRBV19
d_call: -
clone_size: -
cdr3_nt: TGTGCCAGTAGTATAGTTGGCAGGGGAACAGATACGCAGTATTTT
cdr3_aa: CASSIVGRGTDTQYF

j_call: TRBJ1-4
cdr3_length: 17
v_call: TRBV6-5
d_call: -
clone_size: -
cdr3_nt: TGTGCCAGCAGTCCTATCGGACCGGTTGCAACTAATGAAAAACTGTTTTTT
cdr3_aa: CASSPIGPVATNEKLFF

j_call: TRBJ2-5
cdr3_length: 12
v_call: TRBV27
d_call: -
clone_size: -
cdr3_nt: TGTGCCAGCAGTTATGGGCCGGGGACCCAGTACTTC
cdr3_aa: CASSYGPGTQYF

j_call: TRBJ2-5
cdr3_length: 14
v_call: TRBV28
d_call: TRBD1
clone_size: many
cdr3_nt: TGTGCCAGCAGTCCGACAGGGTCAGGTATCGCCCAGTACTTC
cdr3_aa: CASSPTGSGIAQYF

j_call: TRBJ2-1
cdr3_length: 13
v_call: TRBV29-1
d_call: -
clone_size: -
cdr3_nt: TGCAGCGTTGTTCGGGACACTGGCAATGAGCAGTTCTTC
cdr3_aa: CSVVRDTGNEQFF

j_call: TRBJ1-1
cdr3_length: 14
v_call: TRBV12-3/TRBV12-4
d_call: TRBD1
clone_size: -
cdr3_nt: TGTGCCAGCAGCCCCAGACAGGGAGGCTCTGAAGCTTTCTTT
cdr3_aa: CASSPRQGGSEAFF

j_call: TRBJ2-7
cdr3_length: 14
v_call: TRBV9
d_call: TRBD1
clone_size: -
cdr3_nt: TGTGCCAGCAGCGCGGGACAGGGTTTGGACGAGCAGTACTTC
cdr3_aa: CASSAGQGLDEQYF

j_call: TRBJ1-5
cdr3_length: 14
v_call: TRBV27
d_call: -
clone_size: -
cdr3_nt: TGTGCCAGCAGTTCCCCGGGACGGAATCAGCCCCAGCATTTT
cdr3_aa: CASSSPGRNQPQHF

j_call: TRBJ2-7
cdr3_length: 12
v_call: TRBV6-1
d_call: -
clone_size: -
cdr3_nt: TGTGCCTGCGATAGGCCTACCCACGAGCAGTACTTC
cdr3_aa: CACDRPTHEQYF

j_call: TRBJ1-1
cdr3_length: 14
v_call: TRBV28
d_call: TRBD1
clone_size: -
cdr3_nt: TGTGCCAGCGGCTTAGGACAGGGCAACACTGAAGCTTTCTTT
cdr3_aa: CASGLGQGNTEAFF

j_call: TRBJ1-1
cdr3_length: 14
v_call: TRBV5-1
d_call: TRBD1
clone_size: -
cdr3_nt: TGCGCCAGCAGCGGGGGACAGGGGGTGACTGAAGCTTCCTTT
cdr3_aa: CASSGGQGVTEASF

j_call: TRBJ2-2
cdr3_length: 18
v_call: TRBV7-9
d_call: -
clone_size: -
cdr3_nt: TGTGCCAGCAGCTCCACACTAACCGACATTCCGAACACCGGGGAGCTGTTTTTT
cdr3_aa: CASSSTLTDIPNTGELFF

j_call: TRBJ2-3
cdr3_length: 19
v_call: TRBV6-2/TRBV6-3
d_call: TRBD1
clone_size: -
cdr3_nt: TGTGCCAGCAGTGCGAATTTATACCAGGGGGCCCAACCCACAGATACGCAGTATTTT
cdr3_aa: CASSANLYQGAQPTDTQYF

j_call: TRBJ1-4
cdr3_length: 15
v_call: TRBV19
d_call: -
clone_size: -
cdr3_nt: TGTGCCAGTACCAAGGGATTGCTAACTAATGAAAAACTGTTTTTT
cdr3_aa: CASTKGLLTNEKLFF

j_call: TRBJ2-3
cdr3_length: 15
v_call: TRBV9
d_call: -
clone_size: few
cdr3_nt: TGTGCCAGCAGCCCTGAGAGGACTAGCACAGATACGCAGTATTTT
cdr3_aa: CASSPERTSTDTQYF

j_call: TRBJ2-3
cdr3_length: 13
v_call: TRBV29-1
d_call: -
clone_size: many
cdr3_nt: TGCAGCTACCGGGACAAACACACAGATACGCAGTATTTT
cdr3_aa: CSYRDKHTDTQYF

j_call: TRBJ2-2
cdr3_length: 15
v_call: TRBV7-9
d_call: -
clone_size: -
cdr3_nt: TGTGCCAGCAGCTCCGCCGGGACTCCCACCGGGGAGCTGTTTTTT
cdr3_aa: CASSSAGTPTGELFF

j_call: TRBJ1-1
cdr3_length: 16
v_call: TRBV4-1
d_call: -
clone_size: -
cdr3_nt: TGCGCCAGCAGCCAAGACTTCTCGGGGGCTGGCACTGAAGCTTTCTTT
cdr3_aa: CASSQDFSGAGTEAFF

j_call: TRBJ2-2
cdr3_length: 18
v_call: TRBV6-6
d_call: TRBD2
clone_size: many
cdr3_nt: TGTGCCAGCAGTTACCGACTAGCGGGACTCGCGAACACCGGGGAGCTGTTTTTT
cdr3_aa: CASSYRLAGLANTGELFF

j_call: TRBJ1-1
cdr3_length: 12
v_call: TRBV19
d_call: -
clone_size: -
cdr3_nt: TGTGCCAGTAGCCGACAGTACACTGAAGCTTTCTTT
cdr3_aa: CASSRQYTEAFF

j_call: TRBJ1-1
cdr3_length: 14
v_call: TRBV4-3
d_call: -
clone_size: -
cdr3_nt: TGCGCCAGCAGCCAGGAGGAGGGGGGCACTGAAGCTTTCTTT
cdr3_aa: CASSQEEGGTEAFF

j_call: TRBJ2-2
cdr3_length: 15
v_call: TRBV9
d_call: -
clone_size: many
cdr3_nt: TGTGCCAGCAGCGTATCACACGGGGGCACCGGGGAGCTGTTTTTT
cdr3_aa: CASSVSHGGTGELFF

j_call: TRBJ2-7
cdr3_length: 16
v_call: TRBV6-5
d_call: -
clone_size: -
cdr3_nt: TGTGCCAGCAGTTACTCATCTAGCGAGAGCTCCTACGAGCAGTACTTC
cdr3_aa: CASSYSSSESSYEQYF

j_call: TRBJ2-2
cdr3_length: 14
v_call: TRBV24-1
d_call: -
clone_size: few
cdr3_nt: TGTGCCACCAGTGGGCAGGGGAACACCGGGGAGCTGTTTTTT
cdr3_aa: CATSGQGNTGELFF

j_call: TRBJ2-7
cdr3_length: 13
v_call: TRBV5-6
d_call: -
clone_size: many
cdr3_nt: TGTGCCAGCAGCTTGGAGAGACGGGACACCGAGTACTTC
cdr3_aa: CASSLERRDTEYF

j_call: TRBJ2-2
cdr3_length: 15
v_call: TRBV7-2
d_call: TRBD2
clone_size: many
cdr3_nt: TGTGCCAGCAGCTTCGAGCGGGAGCTAACCGGGGAGCTGTTTTTT
cdr3_aa: CASSFERELTGELFF

j_call: TRBJ2-7
cdr3_length: 12
v_call: TRBV19
d_call: -
clone_size: -
cdr3_nt: TGTGCCAGTGCCGGGGCTACCTACGAGCAGTACTTC
cdr3_aa: CASAGATYEQYF

j_call: TRBJ2-5
cdr3_length: 16
v_call: TRBV28
d_call: TRBD1
clone_size: few
cdr3_nt: TGTGCCAGCAGTTCACTGGCAGGGGGCTGGCAAGAGACCCAGTACTTC
cdr3_aa: CASSSLAGGWQETQYF

j_call: TRBJ2-3
cdr3_length: 14
v_call: TRBV28
d_call: -
clone_size: many
cdr3_nt: TGTGCCAGCATCGCGGGACCCACCACAGATACGCAGTATTTT
cdr3_aa: CASIAGPTTDTQYF

j_call: TRBJ2-1
cdr3_length: 11
v_call: TRBV30
d_call: -
clone_size: -
cdr3_nt: TGTGCCTGGACCGGTTACAATGAGCAGTTCTTC
cdr3_aa: CAWTGYNEQFF

j_call: TRBJ1-6
cdr3_length: 13
v_call: TRBV20-1
d_call: -
clone_size: -
cdr3_nt: TGCAGTGCTGGCCCGTCCTATAATTCACCCCTCCACTTT
cdr3_aa: CSAGPSYNSPLHF

j_call: TRBJ1-1
cdr3_length: 12
v_call: TRBV4-1
d_call: -
clone_size: many
cdr3_nt: TGCGCCAGCAGCCAGCCGGGCACTGAAGCTTTCTTT
cdr3_aa: CASSQPGTEAFF

j_call: TRBJ2-3
cdr3_length: 15
v_call: TRBV30
d_call: TRBD2
clone_size: many
cdr3_nt: TGTGCCTGGAGTGTACGAGCGGGGGGGTTAGATACGCAGTATTTT
cdr3_aa: CAWSVRAGGLDTQYF